This T cell receptor (beta chain) comes out of a study of shared clonotypes between healthy human individuals (dated by TCRdb to 2018 to 2020). Some background on the complete study: Three men and a couple of women, aged 18 to 49 years, made up the cohort. For each donor, three plates each were used for CD4 naive and CD4 memory, two plates were used for CD8 naive, and one plate was used for CD8 memory. The study deeply sequenced blood TCR repertoires of five healthy adults to estimate repertoire size and the extent of clonotype sharing between individuals. To increase sequencing depth and limit assay-specific biases, TCR repertoire library preparation and sequencing were carried out by different laboratories using diverse techniques. Leukapheresis yielded between about 0.9 and 10 billion PBMCs per donor. Results and caveats for the whole study, not just this receptor: Because the study included only a small number of donors, the genetic and exposure-history diversity represented was limited. Based on pairwise subsampling, the degree of clonotype sharing among donors was expected to be affected by sequencing depth. Even with the large sequencing depth, rarefaction of the sorted-subset datasets indicated that sequencing was incomplete. Sampling was restricted to blood, and TCR repertoires in tissues likely differ from the TCR repertoires found in blood. Higher generation probabilities were observed for clonotypes shared by all four sorted-subset donors than for non-shared clonotypes. About 4.5% of naive CD4, more than 3% of naive CD8, around 2.3% of memory CD4, and around 0.4% of memory CD8 clonotypes were shared across a few donors. Naive subsets generally had larger estimated clonotype richness than memory subsets did.

Using the deep immunoSEQ assay, TCR CDR3 regions were amplified from genomic DNA by multiplex PCR. For each cell subset, the extracted genomic DNA was distributed evenly across all wells of several immunoSEQ 96-well plates, and each plate served as one replicate. For sorted subsets, roughly 200 ng of genomic DNA, equivalent to roughly 30,000 T cell genomes, went into each replicate PCR. The purified libraries were quantified using a Qubit 3.0 fluorometer, sized with a Bioanalyzer 2100, and then quantified again using the KAPA Library Quantification kit. Every immunoSEQ 96-well plate was sequenced on a dedicated single-read 150-cycle Illumina NextSeq 550 flow cell. On the authors' methods: Because the immunoSEQ output included only junctional sequences and no quality scores, the filtering could not be the same as the filtering used for full-length reads. To assign V/J genes and CDR3, sequences were annotated using PyIR, a Python wrapper for IgBLAST v1.9, with IMGT germline references. Any read was removed if the V/J assignment was weak (E-value above 1e-6), the CDR3 was missing, or the read contained stop codons, out-of-frame junctions, or ambiguous translated residues. V3J clonotypes were defined by identical inferred V gene, J gene, and CDR3 amino acid sequence. Percentage overlap between repertoires was computed as shared unique clonotypes divided by the size of the smaller repertoire. Repertoire richness was assessed with RTK rarefaction, the Chao1 estimator, and Recon v2.1 estimates of unobserved clonotypes. OLGA was used to compute generation probabilities for all TCRbeta clonotypes that the gDNA method yielded from a handful of donors. TCRdb retrieved this table from immuneACCESS and kept in-frame rearrangements only. Not all clones are present; in checked studies, unresolved V genes account for under half, and no reason is known for the remainder. Clonal size and the V and J genes are those of that table, whereas D and trimming came from the DNA. In all, the sample holds about 1,900,000 clones, and about 95% of those were seen once. The ten largest clones take up around 1.2% of the sample.

The CDR3 numbers 18 residues from cysteine through phenylalanine. Left in the record is the CDR3 DNA by itself, 54 bases read in frame from the first base. Looking up the germline V gene yields CDR1 ENHRY and CDR2 SYGVKD. Clipping removes 3 bases from V and 0 bases from J, with 6 as the unmatched junction base count. Only one count was recorded for this clone. The clone's antigen remains unknown. The input lacks base qualities; no much larger clone sits a single base away. For the CD8 naive samples, CD45RO-negative cells were positively selected for CCR7, yielding a CD45RA+CCR7+ population from which TemRA cells were excluded. The donors were healthy, HIV-negative adults who had no recently reported acute infections or vaccinations. Every donor was a Caucasian adult residing in Nashville, Tennessee, USA. Blood was collected by leukapheresis, and PBMCs were isolated by Ficoll-Histopaque density gradient centrifugation and then cryopreserved in liquid nitrogen vapor phase. Analytical flow cytometry was used to check the purity and quantity of every magnetically sorted T cell population. Genomic DNA was isolated from each sorted fraction and quantified by UV absorbance on a Nanodrop 2000c.

The chain links TRBV10-3 with TRBJ2-3, and 13 bases in between align with TRBD2. The sequencing sample was made of naive CD8+ T cells sorted from blood. The cell subset or site label on this specimen signifies: CD45RA+CCR7+. This receptor was taken from a man aged 18-30 years in good health. CDR3 sequence: CAISEGLAGVLSTDTQYF. The DNA sequence follows: TGTGCCATCAGTGAAGGACTAGCGGGGGTACTCAGCACAGATACGCAGTATTTT.